Each of the 27 T cell receptor beta chains below was sequenced from the same sample in a study of cytomegalovirus exposure and HLA in healthy donors. The PCR had 60 Vbeta and 13 Jbeta primers. Profiling relied on immunoSEQ multiplex PCR, and the TCRdb table lists in-frame clones only, not all of them. Seen here are roughly 140,000 clones, nearly 80% observed once, and the top ten hold around 4.9%. Material for sequencing was PBMCs. These receptors came from a male donor in good health and CMV-seronegative.

The chain has TRBV4-3 and TRBJ2-3, with 8 bases identical to TRBD1. The J segment lost 4 bases and the V segment lost 3 bases, leaving 6 bases of the junction unmatched. Germline loops: CDR1 LGHNA, CDR2 YSLEER. The length of the CDR3 is 15 residues. CDR3 loop: CASSQRDRSADTQYF. The CDR3 nucleotides are TGCGCCAGCAGCCAGAGGGACAGGTCGGCAGATACGCAGTATTTT.

This clone was seen only a few times. The chain has TRBV7-2 and TRBJ2-7; 7 bases match TRBD2. The germline V gene encodes CDR1 SGHTA and CDR2 FQGNSA. The J segment lost 5 bases and the V segment lost 5 bases, leaving 6 bases of the junction unmatched. This CDR3 has 13 residues. DNA of the CDR3: TGTGCCAGCAGCGAAGCGGGGTTCGACGAGCAGTACTTC. Amino acids: CASSEAGFDEQYF.

The chain recombines TRBV6-1 with TRBJ2-7; 7 positions agree with TRBD1. This CDR3 region has 14 residues. J gave up 2 bases and V 6 bases, and 7 bases lay outside the gene matches. Germline V gene lookup returns CDR1 MNHNS and CDR2 SASEGT. Written as DNA, the CDR3 is TGTGCCAGCAGGGGACAGAGAGGGCCCTACGAGCAGTACTTC. This gives the protein CASRGQRGPYEQYF.

The chain recombines TRBV6-1 with TRBJ1-1, with D maybe TRBD1 (5 bases). Germline assignment: CDR1 MNHNS and CDR2 SASEGT. With 3 bases removed from V and 10 bases from J, the gap between germline ends came to 18 bases. The CDR3 consists of 14 residues. The CDR3: CASSDTGQSAGAFF. CDR3 in DNA: TGTGCCAGCAGTGACACAGGTCAGAGCGCTGGAGCTTTCTTT.

This clone is a singleton in its sample. This chain joins TRBV28 and TRBJ1-1; D remains ambiguous. This CDR3 comprises 15 residues. Per germline, CDR1 MDHEN and CDR2 SYDVKM. V was shortened by 2 bases and J by 8 bases, with 18 bases between the two germline ends. The CDR3 sequence is CASSLPGEGGAEAFF. CDR3 in DNA: TGTGCCAGCAGTTTACCCGGGGAGGGAGGAGCCGAAGCTTTCTTT.

V is TRBV28 and J is TRBJ2-7; no definite D call. The CDR3 is made up of 12 amino acids. Trimming took 6 bases from V and 3 from J, leaving 9 bases between them. The V gene's germline CDR1 is MDHEN and CDR2 SYDVKM. CDR3 sequence: CASSSNSYEQYF. CDR3 nucleotides: TGTGCCAGCAGCTCTAACAGCTACGAGCAGTACTTC.

The gene calls are TRBV18 and TRBJ2-7, with 9 nucleotides matching TRBD1. V trimming: 3 bases; J trimming: 6 bases; junction bases outside the gene matches: 6. This CDR3 comprises 14 residues. In germline, CDR1 is KGHSH, CDR2 LQKENI. CDR3 sequence reads: CASSPGTGIGEQYF. The CDR3 DNA follows: TGTGCCAGCTCACCGGGGACAGGGATCGGCGAGCAGTACTTC.

The chain uses TRBV7-9 and TRBJ1-2; maybe TRBD1 (5 bases). In germline, CDR1 is SEHNR, CDR2 FQNEAQ (reference sequence). Deletions cut 5 bases from V and 5 bases from J, with 15 bases between. The CDR3 spans 14 residues. The CDR3 protein is CASSPLLTGYGYTF. Written as DNA, the CDR3 is TGTGCCAGCAGCCCATTATTAACAGGATATGGCTACACCTTC.

The chain uses TRBV7-2 and TRBJ2-7, with TRBD1 matching 10 bases. Losses at the gene ends were 6 bases for V and 7 bases for J; bases not matched to a gene: 6. Germline assignment: CDR1 SGHTA and CDR2 FQGNSA. There are 13 residues in the CDR3. As DNA, the CDR3 is TGTGCCAGCAGACGACAGGGGGCTGGGGAGCAGTACTTC. Protein: CASRRQGAGEQYF.

The V and J genes are TRBV11-2 and TRBJ2-6; a possible D gene is TRBD2 (5 bases). V shed 4 bases and J shed 3 bases, with 16 bases lying between them. CDR1 is SGHAT, CDR2 FQNNGV, per germline. The CDR3 runs to 17 residues. The CDR3: CASSYRISAGGANVLTF. CDR3 in DNA: TGTGCCAGCAGCTATAGGATCTCTGCGGGTGGGGCCAACGTCCTGACTTTC. Looking up the rest from reference TRBV11-2 and TRBJ2-6 gives the full variable domain: EAGVAQSPRYKIIEKRQSVAFWCNPISGHATLYWYQQILGQGPKLLIQFQNNGVVDDSQLPKDRFSAERLKGVDSTLKIQPAKLEDSAVYLCASSYRISAGGANVLTFGAGSRLTVL.

The chain combines TRBV5-1 with TRBJ1-2; D perhaps matches TRBD1 (6 bases). Trimming removed 0 bases from V and 2 bases from J, with 8 bases in between. Germline V gene sequence: CDR1 SGHRS, CDR2 YFSETQ. The CDR3 contains 14 residues. CDR3 residues: CASSLDTGNYGYTF. DNA for the CDR3: TGCGCCAGCAGCTTGGATACAGGGAACTATGGCTACACCTTC.

V and J are TRBV9 and TRBJ1-2; the D gene is possibly TRBD1 (5 bases). Between the trimmed V and J ends, which lost 0 bases and 7 bases, there was a span of 13 bases. Germline-derived CDR1 and CDR2 are SGDLS and YYNGEE. The CDR3 runs 14 residues. The CDR3 DNA follows: TGTGCCAGCAGCGTAGCTGGGCAGGGCGGTGGCTACACCTTC. This codes for CASSVAGQGGGYTF.

This clone was observed a few times. The genes are TRBV9 and TRBJ2-7, with TRBD1 matching over 7 bases. Germline CDR1 and CDR2: SGDLS and YYNGEE. V gave up 3 bases and J gave up 2 bases; unmatched junction bases: 5. This CDR3 comprises 14 residues. This chain's CDR3 is CASSAQGVPYEQYF. In nucleotides, the CDR3 is TGTGCCAGCAGCGCCCAGGGGGTACCCTACGAGCAGTACTTC.

This clone was seen a single time. CDR3 protein: CARSGQGSGNTEAFF. The CDR3 DNA sequence: TGTGCCCGATCGGGACAGGGGAGCGGGAACACTGAAGCTTTCTTT. The rearrangement uses TRBV19 and TRBJ1-1, with 10 bases matching TRBD1. Trimming cost V 11 bases and J 1 base; bases outside gene matches: 10. CDR1 and CDR2 from the germline V gene are LNHDA and SQIVND (reference sequence). The CDR3 has 15 residues.

V usage is TRBV11-2 and J usage is TRBJ1-2, with TRBD1 identical over 11 bases. The CDR3 is 16 amino acids. J lost 0 bases, V lost 4 bases, and 4 bases had no gene match. Germline V gene data show CDR1 as SGHAT and CDR2 as FQNNGV. DNA of the CDR3: TGTGCCAGCAGCTACGGACAGGGGGCGGCTAACTATGGCTACACCTTC. Translation gives CASSYGQGAANYGYTF. Full variable domain (missing parts from reference TRBV11-2 and TRBJ1-2): EAGVAQSPRYKIIEKRQSVAFWCNPISGHATLYWYQQILGQGPKLLIQFQNNGVVDDSQLPKDRFSAERLKGVDSTLKIQPAKLEDSAVYLCASSYGQGAANYGYTFGSGTRLTVV.

The chain is built from TRBV4-1 and TRBJ2-7, with a weak D call TRBD2 (5 bases). CDR3 length: 14 amino acids. With 5 bases removed from V and 4 bases from J, the gap between germline ends came to 15 bases. Germline values: CDR1 MGHRA, CDR2 YSYEKL. For the CDR3, the DNA is TGCGCCAGCAGCTCACTCAGCGGCGAATACGAGCAGTACTTC. Amino acids: CASSSLSGEYEQYF.

J is TRBJ2-1 and V is TRBV9; 8 positions match TRBD2. The CDR3 loop spans 15 amino acids. CDR1 is SGDLS, CDR2 YYNGEE, per germline. J lost 2 bases, V lost 6 bases, and 7 bases had no gene match. The CDR3 DNA reads TGTGCCAGCACGGAAGCGGGGGACGCCTACAATGAGCAGTTCTTC. Amino acid sequence: CASTEAGDAYNEQFF.

The rearrangement joins TRBV7-2 to TRBJ2-7; 10 bases agree with TRBD1. Germline V lookup: CDR1 SGHTA, CDR2 FQGNSA. The V segment lost 5 bases and the J segment 4 bases; nucleotides outside the gene matches: 5. CDR3 length equals 14 residues. This chain's CDR3 is CASSVGTGAYEQYF. The CDR3, as DNA: TGTGCCAGCAGCGTTGGGACAGGGGCGTACGAGCAGTACTTC. Full variable domain (rest looked up from reference TRBV7-2 and TRBJ2-7): GAGVSQSPSNKVTEKGKDVELRCDPISGHTALYWYRQSLGQGLEFLIYFQGNSAPDKSGLPSDRFSAERTGGSVSTLTIQRTQQEDSAVYLCASSVGTGAYEQYFGPGTRLTVT.

This clone showed up just a few times. J is TRBJ2-3 and V is TRBV7-6; unclear D gene. The V and J ends lost 5 bases and 5 bases respectively, with 14 bases between them. Germline loops: CDR1 SGHVS, CDR2 FNYEAQ. The CDR3 spans 14 residues. The DNA for the CDR3 is TGTGCCAGCAGCCCAGGATTTAACTTAGATACGCAGTATTTT. Translating gives CASSPGFNLDTQYF.

The chain uses TRBV7-9 and TRBJ1-2, with 7 bases aligning to TRBD1. V lost 3 bases and J lost 4; bases outside the gene matches: 5. In germline, CDR1 is SEHNR, CDR2 FQNEAQ (reference sequence). The CDR3 consists of 14 residues. The DNA for the CDR3 is TGTGCCAGCAGCTTGGGGCAGGGGGTCTATGGCTACACCTTC. Its protein is CASSLGQGVYGYTF.

V gene TRBV7-9 combines with J gene TRBJ2-1, with a weak D call TRBD1 (7 bases). There are 15 residues in the CDR3. CDR1 is SEHNR, CDR2 FQNEAQ, per germline (reference sequence). V lost 7 bases, J lost 4 bases, and 17 bases lay in between. CDR3: CASTTTGAGYNEQFF. CDR3 DNA sequence: TGTGCCAGCACCACTACAGGGGCGGGATACAATGAGCAGTTCTTC.

The genes are TRBV9 and TRBJ1-2; D is unclear. Germline CDR1 reads SGDLS; CDR2 reads YYNGEE. The CDR3 has 15 residues. Trimming took off 0 bases at V and 6 bases at J, with 15 bases between the two ends. The CDR3 region is CASSVALRQDHGYTF. The CDR3 nucleotides read TGTGCCAGCAGCGTAGCCCTCCGACAAGACCATGGCTACACCTTC.

The CDR3 spells CASTGGGDQPQHF. The DNA for the CDR3 is TGTGCCAGCACTGGAGGGGGGGATCAGCCCCAGCATTTT. The chain uses TRBV7-9 and TRBJ1-5; TRBD1 might be the D (6 bases). V lost 7 bases and J lost 5, with 12 bases in between. This CDR3 has 13 amino acids. From germline, CDR1 is SEHNR and CDR2 FQNEAQ (reference sequence).

The chain joins TRBV29-1 to TRBJ2-2; 7 nucleotides align to TRBD1. The CDR3 length is 14 residues. Germline values: CDR1 SQVTM, CDR2 ANQGSEA. V dropped 5 bases and J dropped 4; count of bases not matched to a gene: 7. The CDR3 region has the DNA TGCAGCGTTCAGAAGACAGGGACCACCGGGGAGCTGTTTTTT. It translates to CSVQKTGTTGELFF.

CDR3 residues: CASSPNRGLTNEKLFF. CDR3 nucleotide sequence: TGTGCCAGCTCACCAAACAGGGGCCTTACTAATGAAAAACTGTTTTTT. The V and J genes are TRBV18 and TRBJ1-4; 7 nucleotides align to TRBD1. With V trimmed by 2 bases and J by 2 bases, 5 bases remained unmatched. This CDR3 is 16 amino acids long. The V gene's germline CDR1 is KGHSH and CDR2 LQKENI.

The chain carries TRBV6-1 and TRBJ1-5; 8 bases are shared with TRBD1. The CDR3 is made up of 13 amino acids. Germline V CDR1 and CDR2: MNHNS, SASEGT. V gave up 10 bases and J gave up 3 bases; unmatched junction bases: 5. CDR3 in amino acids: CATQGALNQPQHF. The CDR3 nucleotides are TGTGCCACCCAGGGGGCCCTCAATCAGCCCCAGCATTTT.

The count of this clone is one. This chain uses TRBV7-2 with TRBJ1-2; D is unresolved. Germline assignment: CDR1 SGHTA and CDR2 FQGNSA. The CDR3 is 13 amino acids. V lost 6 bases and J 8 bases, leaving 16 bases between the germline ends. The chain's CDR3 is CASRDPGRKGYTF. CDR3 sequence (DNA): TGTGCCAGCAGAGACCCGGGAAGGAAAGGCTACACCTTC.